This entry is about one T cell receptor (beta chain). From germline, CDR1 is MGHDK and CDR2 SYGVNS. Between the trimmed V and J ends, which lost 8 bases and 2 bases, there was a span of 8 bases. There are 12 residues in the CDR3. Individuals selected for sequencing had exhibited CD8+CD57+ cell expansion on flow cytometry. The data are from a study of CD8+CD57+ T cells in acquired aplastic anemia. The use of genomic DNA as template underpinned the TCR beta VDJ and CDR3 profiling. Each CDR3 protein is one row after TCRdb ran MiXCR on the reads. The sample consists of hundreds of thousands of distinct CDR3 sequences, under 60% of them appearing once.

This TCR was recovered from a human donor with aplastic anemia. The source material was sorted CD4+, CD8+, or CD8+CD57+ T cells (not recorded which) from PBMCs. The V call is TRBV25-1, the J call TRBJ2-3; no clear D. DNA for the CDR3: TGTGCCAGCCGGAACGCCACAGATACGCAGTATTTT. It specifies CASRNATDTQYF.